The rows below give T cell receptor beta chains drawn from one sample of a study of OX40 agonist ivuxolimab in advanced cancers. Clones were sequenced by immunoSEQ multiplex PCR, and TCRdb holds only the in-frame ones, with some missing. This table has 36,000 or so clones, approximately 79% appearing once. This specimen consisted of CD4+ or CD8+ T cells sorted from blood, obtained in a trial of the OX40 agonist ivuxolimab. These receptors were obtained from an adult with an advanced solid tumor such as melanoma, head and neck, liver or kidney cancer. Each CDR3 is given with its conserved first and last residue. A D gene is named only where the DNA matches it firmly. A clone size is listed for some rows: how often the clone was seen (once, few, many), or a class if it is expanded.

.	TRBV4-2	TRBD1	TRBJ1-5	TGTGCCAGCAGCCAAGTGGACAGGGCCAATCAGCCCCAGCATTTT	CASSQVDRANQPQHF
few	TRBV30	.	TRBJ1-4	TGTGCCTGGGCGCAGGGAAGTGAAAAACTGTTTTTT	CAWAQGSEKLFF
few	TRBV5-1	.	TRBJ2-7	TGCGCCAGCAGCCTGACAACCTACGAGCAGTACTTC	CASSLTTYEQYF
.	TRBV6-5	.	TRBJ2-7	TGTGCCAGCAGTTACTTGGGCGAGCAGTACTTC	CASSYLGEQYF
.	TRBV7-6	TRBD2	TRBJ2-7	TGTGCCAGCAGCCAGGAGCGGGGTAGCTCCTACGAGCAGTACTTC	CASSQERGSSYEQYF
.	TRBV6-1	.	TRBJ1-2	TGTGCCAGCGGAAGCTACACCTTC	CASGSYTF
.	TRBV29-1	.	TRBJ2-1	TGCAGCGTTAACTTATCTGACAATGAGCAGTTCTTC	CSVNLSDNEQFF
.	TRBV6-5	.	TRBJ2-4	TGTGCCAGCAGCCGTAGGACTCTATCCAAAAACATTCAGTACTTC	CASSRRTLSKNIQYF
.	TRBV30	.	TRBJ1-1	TGTGCCGGAGGACAGCAGAACACTGAAGCTTTCTTT	CAGGQQNTEAFF
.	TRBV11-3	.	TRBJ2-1	TGTGCCAGCACCCTGGGGGGGGCGGCTGAGCAGTTCTTC	CASTLGGAAEQFF
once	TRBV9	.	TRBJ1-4	TGTGCCAGCAGCTTCCGGGCTCCATCGGGTGAAAAACTGTTTTTT	CASSFRAPSGEKLFF
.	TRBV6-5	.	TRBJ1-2	TGTGCCAGCAGTTCTACGGAACAGGGTTTCTATGGCTACACCTTC	CASSSTEQGFYGYTF
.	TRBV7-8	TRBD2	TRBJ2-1	TGTGCCAGCAGCCCGGGGGGGGGCCGAAATGAGCAGTTCTTC	CASSPGGGRNEQFF
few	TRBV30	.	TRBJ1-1	TGTGCCTGGAGTGTACTTGATGAAGCTTTCTTT	CAWSVLDEAFF
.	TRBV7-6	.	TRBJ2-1	TGTGCCAGCAGCCTAGACCGTCCTGAGCAGTTCTTC	CASSLDRPEQFF
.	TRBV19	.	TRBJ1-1	TGTGCCAGTAGTCAGGGGAGGGCTGAAGCTTTCTTT	CASSQGRAEAFF
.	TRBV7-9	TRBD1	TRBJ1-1	TGTGCCAGCAGCTTCCCGGGACAGGGGATCCCTGAAGCTTTCTTT	CASSFPGQGIPEAFF
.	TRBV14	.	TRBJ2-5	TGTGCCAGCAGCCAACCCGGACAGCAAGAGACCCAGTACTTC	CASSQPGQQETQYF
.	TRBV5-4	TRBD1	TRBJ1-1	TGTGCCAGCAGCTTGGGGACAGGGCGTTCGGGCACTGAAGCTTTCTTT	CASSLGTGRSGTEAFF
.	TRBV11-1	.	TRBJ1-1	TGTGCCAGCAGCGTACAGGGCGCGAACACTGAAGCTTTCTTT	CASSVQGANTEAFF
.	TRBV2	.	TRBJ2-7	TGTGCCAGCAGTGACAGTTACGAGCAGTACTTC	CASSDSYEQYF
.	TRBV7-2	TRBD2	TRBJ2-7	TGTGCCAGCAGCTTAAACGAGCGGGGGCCCCCCTACGAGCAGTACTTC	CASSLNERGPPYEQYF
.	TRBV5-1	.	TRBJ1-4	TGCGCCAGCAGCCCCGGTCAGGTGAATGAAAAACTGTTTTTT	CASSPGQVNEKLFF
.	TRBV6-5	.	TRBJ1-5	TGTGCCAGCAAGACTGGGGGGGCTATCGTTCCCGAGCATTTT	CASKTGGAIVPEHF
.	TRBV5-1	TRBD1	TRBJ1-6	TGCGCCAGCAGCTGGGGGACAGGGCTTCCTTCACCCCTCCACTTT	CASSWGTGLPSPLHF
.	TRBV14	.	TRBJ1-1	TGTGCCAGCAGCCAAGCGAGGAACACTGAAGCTTTCTTT	CASSQARNTEAFF
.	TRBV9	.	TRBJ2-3	TGTGCCAGCAGCGTAGACCCGGGGGCGCAAGATACGCAGTATTTT	CASSVDPGAQDTQYF
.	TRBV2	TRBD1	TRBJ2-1	TGTGCCAGCAGTGCTACGACAGGGATGGGAGAGCAGTTCTTC	CASSATTGMGEQFF
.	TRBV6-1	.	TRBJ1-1	TGTGCCAGCCCGAGTTTCACTGAAGCTTTCTTT	CASPSFTEAFF